These T cell receptor beta chains were read from a single sample in a study of CD8 T cells in Susac syndrome. TCRdb redid the calling of the immunoSEQ multiplex PCR reads with MiXCR, one entry per CDR3 protein. The data contain about 120,000 distinct CDR3 sequences, 94% of them singletons. Input material: CD4+ T cells from PBMCs. The receptors were sampled from a human donor in good health. Both conserved end residues are part of each CDR3. Each record gives: D gene, J gene, clone size, V gene, CDR3 DNA, CDR3 protein. The D gene is left open where the match is weak. Part of the rows lack a size; the others show once, few, many or a class for expanded clones.

D gene: .; J gene: TRBJ1-3; clone size: .; V gene: TRBV23-1; CDR3 DNA: TGCGCCAGCAGTCAATCTCAGGAACGTACGCTCTCTGGAAACACCATATATTTT; CDR3 protein: CASSQSQERTLSGNTIYF
D gene: .; J gene: TRBJ2-7; clone size: .; V gene: TRBV12-3/TRBV12-4; CDR3 DNA: TGTGCCAGCGGGAACGGCAGGGTGAGCGAGCAGTACTTC; CDR3 protein: CASGNGRVSEQYF
D gene: .; J gene: TRBJ2-6; clone size: once; V gene: TRBV7-9; CDR3 DNA: TGTGCCAGCAGCTTAGTTTCTGGGAACTCTGGGACCAACGTCCTGACTTTC; CDR3 protein: CASSLVSGNSGTNVLTF
D gene: .; J gene: TRBJ1-5; clone size: .; V gene: TRBV5-4; CDR3 DNA: TGTGCCAGCAGCTTGGAACCAGGAGCGAACTTCCCCCAGCATTTT; CDR3 protein: CASSLEPGANFPQHF
D gene: .; J gene: TRBJ2-5; clone size: .; V gene: TRBV27; CDR3 DNA: TGTGCCAGCAGTCGACTCGGGCTAGGGGAGACCCAGTACTTC; CDR3 protein: CASSRLGLGETQYF
D gene: TRBD1; J gene: TRBJ2-2; clone size: .; V gene: TRBV6-5; CDR3 DNA: TGTGCCAGCAGTTCCGGGACAGGGGGCTCAACCGACACCGGGGAGCTGTTTTTT; CDR3 protein: CASSSGTGGSTDTGELFF
D gene: .; J gene: TRBJ2-6; clone size: .; V gene: TRBV6-5; CDR3 DNA: TGTGCCAGCAGAGTCTTCTCTGGGGCCAACGTCCTGACTTTC; CDR3 protein: CASRVFSGANVLTF
D gene: TRBD1; J gene: TRBJ1-1; clone size: .; V gene: TRBV5-1; CDR3 DNA: TGCGCCAGCAGTTCTCGGACAGGGTGGAACACTGAAGCTTTCTTT; CDR3 protein: CASSSRTGWNTEAFF
D gene: .; J gene: TRBJ2-3; clone size: .; V gene: TRBV5-6; CDR3 DNA: TGTGCCAGCAGCCTGAGGGTCGGCGGGAGCACAGATACGCAGTATTTT; CDR3 protein: CASSLRVGGSTDTQYF
D gene: .; J gene: TRBJ1-5; clone size: .; V gene: TRBV5-6; CDR3 DNA: TGTGCCAGCAGCTTCTGGGTAGTAGGAGTGGATCAGCCCCAGCATTTT; CDR3 protein: CASSFWVVGVDQPQHF
D gene: TRBD2; J gene: TRBJ2-1; clone size: .; V gene: TRBV28; CDR3 DNA: TGTGCCAGCAGTTCACCGGGACTAGCGACTCATGAGCAGTTCTTC; CDR3 protein: CASSSPGLATHEQFF
D gene: TRBD2; J gene: TRBJ2-5; clone size: .; V gene: TRBV30; CDR3 DNA: TGTGCCTCCCAAGCGGGAGGGGGAGAGACCCAGTACTTC; CDR3 protein: CASQAGGGETQYF
D gene: .; J gene: TRBJ1-6; clone size: .; V gene: TRBV4-3; CDR3 DNA: TGCGCCAGCAGCCAAGGGGGGGGCTATAATTCACCCCTCCACTTT; CDR3 protein: CASSQGGGYNSPLHF
D gene: TRBD1; J gene: TRBJ1-2; clone size: .; V gene: TRBV20-1; CDR3 DNA: TGCAGTGTCCTACAGGGGGTCTATGGCTACACCTTC; CDR3 protein: CSVLQGVYGYTF
D gene: .; J gene: TRBJ2-3; clone size: .; V gene: TRBV7-2; CDR3 DNA: TGTGCCAGCAGCTTAGGACCTAGCGTGAGCACAGATACGCAGTATTTT; CDR3 protein: CASSLGPSVSTDTQYF
D gene: .; J gene: TRBJ1-1; clone size: .; V gene: TRBV6-5; CDR3 DNA: TGTGCCAGCAGTACCCCAACGACTGGAAACACTGAAGCTTTCTTT; CDR3 protein: CASSTPTTGNTEAFF
D gene: TRBD2; J gene: TRBJ2-5; clone size: .; V gene: TRBV9; CDR3 DNA: TGTGCCAGCAGCAGCGGGAGAGAGACCCAGTACTTC; CDR3 protein: CASSSGRETQYF